Each of the 32 T cell receptor beta chains below was sequenced from the same sample in a study of response to subunit inactivated influenza vaccine. TCRdb independently ran MiXCR on the RT-PCR reads; one entry per CDR3 protein. Here the sample spans roughly 700,000 distinct CDR3 sequences, approximately 14% being singletons. This sample comprised PBMCs from blood, obtained approximately 13 days after vaccination. The source is a man between 45 and 60 years old who received an inactivated influenza vaccine.

This clonotype was recorded a few times. The chain recombines TRBV5-1 with TRBJ2-7; D perhaps matches TRBD1 (6 bases). The CDR3 spans 13 residues. CDR1 is SGHRS, CDR2 YFSETQ, per germline. Between the trimmed V and J ends, which lost 4 bases and 4 bases, there was a span of 12 bases. CDR3: CASSARTDYEQYF. The CDR3 DNA reads as TGCGCCAGCAGCGCCCGGACAGATTACGAGCAGTACTTC.

This clonotype was seen a few times. The chain employs TRBV5-1 and TRBJ2-4, with 11 bases that match TRBD2. V trimming: 4 bases; J trimming: 8 bases; junction bases outside the gene matches: 14. The CDR3 sequence is 17 residues long. The germline CDR1 and CDR2 sequences are SGHRS and YFSETQ. The CDR3 sequence is CASSMDGTSGIGDIQYF. CDR3 coding DNA: TGCGCCAGCAGCATGGATGGGACTAGCGGAATAGGGGACATTCAGTACTTC.

The chain's CDR3 is CASSLEPGRPNEQYF. The CDR3 DNA sequence: TGCGCCAGCAGCTTGGAGCCAGGCCGACCCAACGAGCAGTACTTC. The rearrangement uses TRBV5-1 and TRBJ2-7; no clear D. Per the germline V gene, CDR1 is SGHRS and CDR2 is YFSETQ. The CDR3 spans 15 residues. Trimming cost V 0 bases and J 5 bases, with 15 bases left between them.

This clonotype appeared many times. The chain has TRBV28 and TRBJ1-3; a weak D match, TRBD1 (6 bases). The CDR3 has 16 residues. Between the trimmed V and J ends, which lost 6 bases and 7 bases, there was a span of 22 bases. Germline V gene lookup returns CDR1 MDHEN and CDR2 SYDVKM. CDR3 in amino acids: CASRTLRQVFINTIYF. CDR3 DNA: TGTGCCAGCAGAACACTTAGACAGGTTTTTATCAACACCATATATTTT.

Only a few counts were recorded for this clonotype. This rearrangement joins TRBV20-1 to TRBJ2-5; TRBD2 might be the D (5 bases). Germline V lookup: CDR1 DFQATT, CDR2 SNEGSKA (reference sequence). The CDR3 totals 15 residues. V lost 4 bases, J lost 5 bases, and 20 bases lay in between. The CDR3 sequence: CSATLGSRRGETQYF. CDR3 in DNA: TGCAGTGCTACCCTAGGAAGTCGAAGAGGGGAGACCCAGTACTTC.

The chain joins TRBV7-9 to TRBJ2-1, with 7 nucleotides matching TRBD2. Trimming removed 1 base from V and 4 bases from J; junction bases left unmatched: 10. The CDR3 has 17 amino acids. The V gene's germline CDR1 is SEHNR and CDR2 FQNEAQ (reference sequence). In DNA form, the CDR3 reads TGTGCCAGCAGCTTAGGTTCTGGGCTAGCGGTATACAATGAGCAGTTCTTC. Protein sequence: CASSLGSGLAVYNEQFF.

This clonotype was seen more than once but under ten times. The chain couples TRBV7-3 to TRBJ2-1, with TRBD2 identical over 9 bases. Per germline, CDR1 SGHTA and CDR2 FQGTGA. The CDR3 sequence is 17 residues long. V trimming: 3 bases; J trimming: 3 bases; junction bases outside the gene matches: 9. The CDR3 protein is CASSFGWREGYYNEQFF. In DNA form, the CDR3 reads TGTGCCAGCAGCTTCGGATGGCGGGAGGGGTACTACAATGAGCAGTTCTTC.

CDR3 nucleotides: TGTGCCACGTCAACGTACGACAGGGCAACCTACGAGCAGTACTTC. Translating gives CATSTYDRATYEQYF. The V and J genes are TRBV7-8 and TRBJ2-7; 7 positions match TRBD1. The ends lost 10 bases at V and 2 bases at J; junction bases unmatched: 14. CDR1 is SGHVS and CDR2 is FQNEAQ in the germline V gene. This CDR3 is 15 amino acids long.

The chain links TRBV20-1 to TRBJ1-4, with D uncertain. The V end was cut by 5 bases, the J end by 10 bases, with 11 bases between. Germline V gene data show CDR1 as DFQATT and CDR2 as SNEGSKA (reference sequence). This CDR3 spans 11 amino acids. CDR3 sequence: CSARAERKLFF. CDR3 DNA: TGCAGTGCTCGAGCTGAACGAAAACTGTTTTTT.

This clonotype turned up a few times. The J gene is TRBJ1-6, the V gene TRBV20-1; a possible D gene is TRBD1 (6 bases). CDR3 size: 14 residues. Per the germline V gene, CDR1 is DFQATT and CDR2 is SNEGSKA (reference sequence). The V and J ends lost 1 base and 6 bases respectively, with 10 bases between them. CDR3 coding DNA: TGCAGTGCTAGAGTTAGGGGGGCTAATTCACCCCTCCACTTT. The encoded protein is CSARVRGANSPLHF.

This chain links TRBV19 with TRBJ2-1, with D possibly being TRBD2 (6 bases). The germline CDR1 and CDR2 sequences are LNHDA and SQIVND (reference sequence). With 11 bases removed from V and 4 bases from J, the gap between germline ends came to 21 bases. The length of the CDR3 is 15 residues. The chain's CDR3 is CAGKSFGTSYNEQFF. CDR3 in DNA: TGTGCCGGAAAGAGTTTCGGGACTTCTTACAATGAGCAGTTCTTC.

This clonotype was observed a few times. This chain uses TRBV5-1 with TRBJ2-5; maybe TRBD1 (6 bases). The CDR3 has 14 residues. Trimming pared 5 bases from V and 3 bases from J, leaving 14 bases between. Germline CDR1 and CDR2: SGHRS and YFSETQ. The CDR3 bases are TGCGCCAGCAGACAGGGTTTGGACAAAGAGACCCAGTACTTC. Translated: CASRQGLDKETQYF.

This rearrangement joins TRBV11-2 to TRBJ2-1; 7 positions agree with TRBD1. Germline loops: CDR1 SGHAT, CDR2 FQNNGV. The length of the CDR3 is 16 residues. Losses at the gene ends were 5 bases for V and 5 bases for J; bases not matched to a gene: 12. The CDR3 reads CASSTGTEIPNNEQFF. The CDR3 DNA sequence: TGTGCCAGCAGCACCGGGACAGAGATACCTAACAATGAGCAGTTCTTC.

The chain joins TRBV5-1 to TRBJ2-5; maybe TRBD2 (6 bases). The CDR3 runs 15 residues. Germline V lookup: CDR1 SGHRS, CDR2 YFSETQ. V dropped 0 bases and J dropped 5 bases, with 14 bases sitting between them. The CDR3 protein is CASSLGAGPGETQYF. The CDR3 DNA follows: TGCGCCAGCAGCTTGGGGGCGGGGCCCGGCGAGACCCAGTACTTC.

This clonotype was observed many times. This rearrangement joins TRBV12-3 or TRBV12-4 to TRBJ1-5, with D maybe TRBD1 (6 bases). CDR3 size: 15 residues. Trimming stripped 5 bases from V and 1 base from J, with 12 bases between. The chain's CDR3 is CASSPGVISNQPQHF. The CDR3 region has the DNA TGTGCCAGCAGTCCAGGGGTTATAAGCAATCAGCCCCAGCATTTT.

The rearrangement uses TRBV4-3 and TRBJ1-3, with 9 bases lining up with TRBD1. The CDR3 extends over 18 amino acids. Germline lookup yields CDR1 LGHNA and CDR2 YSLEER. The J segment lost 4 bases and the V segment lost 0 bases, leaving 10 bases of the junction unmatched. The CDR3 is CASSQDPGQGIWGNTIYF. The CDR3 nucleotides are TGCGCCAGCAGCCAAGATCCGGGACAGGGCATCTGGGGAAACACCATATATTTT.

The table lists this clonotype with a few counts. The chain recombines TRBV2 with TRBJ2-4, with D unresolved. This CDR3 spans 12 amino acids. Looked up from germline, CDR1 is SNHLY and CDR2 is FYNNEI. Trimming cost V 9 bases and J 10 bases, with 16 bases left between them. This CDR3 is CARKQNGNIQYF. The CDR3 DNA reads TGTGCCAGAAAACAGAATGGAAATATTCAGTACTTC.

The sample holds a few counts of this clonotype. The chain employs TRBV10-1 and TRBJ2-1; maybe TRBD1 (5 bases). This CDR3 contains 15 residues. In germline, CDR1 is WNHNN, CDR2 SYGVQD (reference sequence). Deletions cut 6 bases from V and 4 bases from J, with 16 bases between. The CDR3 loop reads CASRDTGSPYNEQFF. The CDR3 DNA reads as TGCGCCAGCAGGGACACAGGTTCCCCATACAATGAGCAGTTCTTC.

The chain uses TRBV21-1 and TRBJ2-7; the table calls TRBD1, which could not be checked here. TRBV21-1 is labeled a pseudogene. The CDR3 is 16 amino acids. This CDR3 reads CASSSPDRGAGYEQYF. The CDR3, as DNA: TGTGCCAGCAGCTCACCGGACAGGGGAGCGGGCTACGAGCAGTACTTC.

This clonotype has only a few counts. The V gene is TRBV20-1, the J gene TRBJ1-2; the D gene is possibly TRBD1 (6 bases). This CDR3 has 11 residues. The V end was cut by 7 bases, the J end by 3 bases, with 9 bases between. Germline CDR1 is DFQATT and CDR2 is SNEGSKA (reference sequence). The CDR3 DNA follows: TGCAGTGGAAGGGGGGACTATGGCTACACCTTC. It yields the protein CSGRGDYGYTF.

CDR3 coding DNA: TGTGCCACCAGCAGACTGCCGGGGCGGGAGGGGAACACCGGGGAGCTGTTTTTT. This sequence encodes CATSRLPGREGNTGELFF. This sequence joins TRBV15 and TRBJ2-2; 9 bases map to TRBD2. The V and J ends lost 2 bases and 1 base, in that order; junction bases with no gene match: 8. The CDR3 runs 18 residues. Looked up from germline, CDR1 is LNHNV and CDR2 is YYDKDF (reference sequence).

This clonotype came up a few times. J is TRBJ2-2 and V is TRBV4-2, with TRBD1 matching over 7 bases. Trimming took 2 bases from V and 4 from J; bases not matched to a gene: 7. This CDR3 has 16 residues. CDR1 and CDR2 (germline): LGHNA, YNFKEQ. CDR3 amino acids: CASSQRRDSGTGELFF. The CDR3 coding sequence is TGTGCCAGCAGCCAACGCCGGGACAGTGGCACCGGGGAGCTGTTTTTT.

This chain uses TRBV20-1 with TRBJ2-3, with D maybe TRBD1 (5 bases). Per germline, CDR1 DFQATT and CDR2 SNEGSKA (reference sequence). V was shortened by 3 bases and J by 8 bases, with 15 bases between the two germline ends. CDR3 size: 13 residues. Here the CDR3 reads CSASSQGSGTQYF. The DNA of the CDR3 is TGCAGTGCTAGTAGCCAGGGTAGTGGTACGCAGTATTTT.

The rearrangement uses TRBV7-2 and TRBJ2-3; D not resolved. Trimming shortened V by 5 bases and J by 6 bases, and 15 bases separated the two germline ends. Germline V gives CDR1 SGHTA, CDR2 FQGNSA. The CDR3 is made up of 14 amino acids. The CDR3 DNA follows: TGTGCCAGCAGCCCGACTCAAATGCGGGATACGCAGTATTTT. This encodes CASSPTQMRDTQYF.

The chain has TRBV25-1 and TRBJ2-7; 8 nucleotides line up with TRBD1. With 6 bases clipped from V and 5 bases from J, the junction kept 6 bases outside the gene matches. This CDR3 comprises 13 residues. Germline lookup yields CDR1 MGHDK and CDR2 SYGVNS. DNA of the CDR3: TGTGCCAGCAGATTTGACAGGGGCGACGAGCAGTACTTC. Protein product: CASRFDRGDEQYF.

The chain employs TRBV11-1 and TRBJ1-3; TRBD1 might be the D (6 bases). Germline V gives CDR1 SGHAT, CDR2 FQDESV (reference sequence). V was cut by 5 bases and J by 0 bases, with 11 bases left in between. The CDR3 has 15 residues. CDR3 coding DNA: TGTGCCAGCAGCACCGGACAGAACTCTGGAAACACCATATATTTT. This encodes CASSTGQNSGNTIYF.

There are many counts of this clonotype. Its ends do not fully match the called genes, so a read error is possible. The chain employs TRBV12-3 or TRBV12-4 and TRBJ2-1; unclear D gene. This CDR3 contains 14 residues. CDR3 amino acids: CASSLESSYNEQFF. The CDR3 nucleotides read TGTGCCAGCAGCTTAGAGAGCTCCTACAATGAGCAGTTCTTC.

In its sample, this clonotype was seen a few times. The rearrangement links TRBV20-1 to TRBJ2-5; 9 bases align to TRBD2. The CDR3 covers 15 residues. In germline, CDR1 is DFQATT, CDR2 SNEGSKA (reference sequence). V dropped 1 base and J dropped 1; count of bases not matched to a gene: 4. In DNA, the CDR3 is TGCAGTGCTAGAGTGAGCGGGAGGCCCCAAGAGACCCAGTACTTC. Translated, it gives CSARVSGRPQETQYF.

The gene calls are TRBV6-5 and TRBJ2-1, with 8 bases identical to TRBD1. This CDR3 has 15 amino acids. The V segment lost 4 bases and the J segment 6 bases; nucleotides outside the gene matches: 8. Germline CDR1 reads MNHEY; CDR2 reads SVGAGI. CDR3 residues: CASSSLKDRANEQFF. CDR3 DNA sequence: TGTGCCAGCAGTTCATTAAAGGACAGGGCCAATGAGCAGTTCTTC.

V gene TRBV4-3 combines with J gene TRBJ2-7; either TRBD1 or TRBD2 may supply D (5 bases each). This CDR3 comprises 15 residues. CDR1 and CDR2 (germline): LGHNA, YSLEER. Deletions cut 1 base from V and 6 bases from J, with 16 bases between. CDR3 residues: CASSQGEGFVGEQYF. The CDR3 coding sequence is TGCGCCAGCAGCCAAGGTGAGGGGTTCGTTGGCGAGCAGTACTTC.

There are many counts of this clonotype. The J gene is TRBJ2-2, the V gene TRBV5-1, with a possible D match to TRBD2 (6 bases). Trimming removed 0 bases from V and 6 bases from J, with 9 bases in between. Germline assignment: CDR1 SGHRS and CDR2 YFSETQ. The CDR3 consists of 14 residues. For the CDR3, the DNA is TGCGCCAGCAGCTTGGCCTGGGGGGCCGGGGAGCTGTTTTTT. The encoded protein is CASSLAWGAGELFF. Supplemented by reference TRBV5-1 and TRBJ2-2, the full variable domain reads KAGVTQTPRYLIKTRGQQVTLSCSPISGHRSVSWYQQTPGQGLQFLFEYFSETQRNKGNFPGRFSGRQFSNSRSEMNVSTLELGDSALYLCASSLAWGAGELFFGEGSRLTVL.

The chain joins TRBV20-1 to TRBJ2-7; 8 bases agree with TRBD1. CDR1 is DFQATT, CDR2 SNEGSKA, per germline (reference sequence). The CDR3 loop spans 14 amino acids. V shed 7 bases and J 2 bases; nucleotides not matched to a gene: 10. The DNA for the CDR3 is TGCAGTGTACTTGGGACAGGTAGCGCCTACGAGCAGTACTTC. Amino acid sequence: CSVLGTGSAYEQYF.